This TCR beta chain was retrieved from a study of blood T cell repertoires in COVID-19 (dated by TCRdb to the early 2020s). About the full investigation: Samples covering the acute and convalescent phases of COVID-19 were provided by collaborators in the United States, Italy and Spain. The material from the prospective study consisted of cDNA or gDNA derived from T cells, B-cell-depleted T cells, or PBMCs. HLA class I and class II types, where available, came from metadata supplied by the sample provider rather than from assay-based typing. Deeply sampled blood TCRbeta repertoires from subjects exposed to, actively infected with, or recovered from COVID-19 were included in the dataset. A freely available public database, intended as a resource for researchers studying the immune response to SARS-CoV-2, is where the repertoires were released. The samples were drawn from the first 160 participants of the ongoing ImmuneRACE study and from over a thousand subjects provided by 6 global collaborators. A de-identified subject ID, COVID-19 status, age in years and sex were almost always included in the sample metadata. The study at large found these results: How much clinical and demographic metadata was included differed by source and by participant, and the metadata was provided uncurated.

Participants in the prospective study were enrolled through a virtual design, were aged roughly 18 to 90 years, and lived in 24 United States geographic areas. In the prospective study, cohorts were assigned on the basis of participant-reported clinical history obtained from a screening survey and a study questionnaire. In the prospective study, mobile phlebotomists collected whole blood, serum and a nasopharyngeal or oropharyngeal swab from each participant. Prospective study participants could optionally give additional blood draws and questionnaires over a roughly two-month period. Blood samples from the prospective study were shipped frozen or at room temperature prior to DNA extraction. The CDR3 sequence holds 14 residues, the cysteine and phenylalanine included. Just CDR3 DNA is preserved here, 42 bases in frame from base 1. Via the germline V gene, CDR1 is SGHVS and CDR2 FNYEAQ. Germline trimming: 5 bases from V, 7 bases from J; junction bases outside gene matches: 9.

TCRbeta CDR3 regions were amplified from genomic DNA by means of the immunoSEQ Assay, a bias-controlled multiplex PCR. Per the source publication's procedure: The number of nucleated cells in each sample was estimated from the amplification of reference gene primers within the assay. Sequence reads were collapsed and filtered to measure the absolute abundance of every unique TCRbeta CDR3 rearrangement. For each sample, productive Simpson clonality was calculated as the square root of Simpson's diversity index across productive rearrangements. Held by TCRdb, this immuneACCESS table contains in-frame sequences only and omits some clones. Under half of the omission traces to an unresolved V gene where checked; the cause of the rest is unknown. V, J and clone size are taken as reported in that table, and D and trimming were inferred from the DNA itself. The sample table lists under 350,000 clones, around 86% of them with a count of one. About 4.2% of the sample lies in the top ten.

Details on this clone: It lacks a known antigen. The input lacks base qualities; no much larger clone sits a single base away.

Recombination connected TRBV7-6 to TRBJ1-2; TRBD1 matches 8 bases in the middle. The clonotype originates from a woman aged 40 to 50 with acute COVID-19. The sample taken for sequencing was PBMCs or T cells enriched from blood (not recorded which). The CDR3 is CASSPWQGAPGYTF. The DNA sequence follows: TGTGCCAGCAGCCCGTGGCAGGGGGCGCCTGGCTACACCTTC.